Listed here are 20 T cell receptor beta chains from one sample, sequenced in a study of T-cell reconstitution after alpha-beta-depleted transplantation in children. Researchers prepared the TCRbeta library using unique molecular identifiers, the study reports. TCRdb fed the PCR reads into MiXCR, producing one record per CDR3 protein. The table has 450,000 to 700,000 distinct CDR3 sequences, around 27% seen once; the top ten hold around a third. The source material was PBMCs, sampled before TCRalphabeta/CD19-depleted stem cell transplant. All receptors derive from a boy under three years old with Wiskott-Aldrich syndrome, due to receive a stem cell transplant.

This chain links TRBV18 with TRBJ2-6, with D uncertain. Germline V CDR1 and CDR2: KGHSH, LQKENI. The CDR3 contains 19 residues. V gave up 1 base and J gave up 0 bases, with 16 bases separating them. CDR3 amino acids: CASSPQVGYRASGANVLTF. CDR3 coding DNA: TGTGCCAGCTCACCACAGGTCGGTTACAGAGCCTCTGGGGCCAACGTCCTGACTTTC.

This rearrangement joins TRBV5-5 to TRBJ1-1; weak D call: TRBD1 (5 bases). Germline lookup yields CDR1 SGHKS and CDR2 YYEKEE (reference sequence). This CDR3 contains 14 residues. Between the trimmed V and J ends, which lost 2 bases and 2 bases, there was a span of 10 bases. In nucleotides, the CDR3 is TGTGCCAGCAGCTTCTGGGGGGGAAACACTGAAGCTTTCTTT. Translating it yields CASSFWGGNTEAFF.

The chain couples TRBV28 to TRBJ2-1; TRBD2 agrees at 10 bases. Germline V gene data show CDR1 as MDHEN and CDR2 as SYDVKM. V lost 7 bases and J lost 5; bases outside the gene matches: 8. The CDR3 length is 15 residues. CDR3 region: CASTILAGSHNEQFF. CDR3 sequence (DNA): TGTGCCAGCACAATACTAGCGGGATCGCACAATGAGCAGTTCTTC.

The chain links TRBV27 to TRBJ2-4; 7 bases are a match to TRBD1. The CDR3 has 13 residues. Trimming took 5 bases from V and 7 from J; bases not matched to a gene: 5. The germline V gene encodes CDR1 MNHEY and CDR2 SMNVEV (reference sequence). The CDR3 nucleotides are TGTGCCAGCAGTAGCCCCAGGGGGAACATTCAGTACTTC. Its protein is CASSSPRGNIQYF.

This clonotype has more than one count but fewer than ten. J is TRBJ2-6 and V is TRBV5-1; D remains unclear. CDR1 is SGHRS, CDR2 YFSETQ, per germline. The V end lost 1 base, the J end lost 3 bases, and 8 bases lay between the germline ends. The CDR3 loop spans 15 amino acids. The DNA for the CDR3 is TGCGCCAGCAGCTTGTCCCGGGTTGGGGCCAACGTCCTGACTTTC. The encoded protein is CASSLSRVGANVLTF.

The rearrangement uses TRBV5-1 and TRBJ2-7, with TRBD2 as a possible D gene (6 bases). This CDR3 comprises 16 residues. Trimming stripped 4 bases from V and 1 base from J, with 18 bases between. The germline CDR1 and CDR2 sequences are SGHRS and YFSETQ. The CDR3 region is CASSPRDRGRSYEQYF. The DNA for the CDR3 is TGCGCCAGCAGCCCAAGGGACCGTGGGAGGTCCTACGAGCAGTACTTC. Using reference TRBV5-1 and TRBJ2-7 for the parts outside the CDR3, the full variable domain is KAGVTQTPRYLIKTRGQQVTLSCSPISGHRSVSWYQQTPGQGLQFLFEYFSETQRNKGNFPGRFSGRQFSNSRSEMNVSTLELGDSALYLCASSPRDRGRSYEQYFGPGTRLTVT.

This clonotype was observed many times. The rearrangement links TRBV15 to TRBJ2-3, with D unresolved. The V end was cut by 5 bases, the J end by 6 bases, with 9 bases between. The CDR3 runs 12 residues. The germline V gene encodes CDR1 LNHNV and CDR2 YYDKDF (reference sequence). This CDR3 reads CATSVRLDTQYF. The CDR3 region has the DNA TGTGCCACCAGCGTCCGACTTGATACGCAGTATTTT. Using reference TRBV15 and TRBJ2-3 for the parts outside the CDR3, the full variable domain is DAMVIQNPRYQVTQFGKPVTLSCSQTLNHNVMYWYQQKSSQAPKLLFHYYDKDFNNEADTPDNFQSRRPNTSFCFLDIRSPGLGDTAMYLCATSVRLDTQYFGPGTRLTVL.

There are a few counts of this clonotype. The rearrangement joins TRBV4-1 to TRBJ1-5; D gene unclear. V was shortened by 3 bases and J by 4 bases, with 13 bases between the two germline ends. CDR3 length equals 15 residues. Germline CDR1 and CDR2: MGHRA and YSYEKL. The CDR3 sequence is CASSHEDRTNQPQHF. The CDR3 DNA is TGCGCCAGCAGCCATGAAGACCGGACTAATCAGCCCCAGCATTTT.

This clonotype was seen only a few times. CDR3 bases: TGTGCCAGCAGCTTCTCCGAGGCCCTCCATGGGGCCAACGTCCTGACTTTC. Protein product: CASSFSEALHGANVLTF. This rearrangement joins TRBV13 to TRBJ2-6; the D is unclear. This CDR3 contains 17 residues. Trimming left V 3 bases short and J 3 bases short, with 15 bases between. Germline CDR1 reads PRHDT; CDR2 reads FYEKMQ (reference sequence). Full variable domain (remainder filled in from reference TRBV13 and TRBJ2-6): AAGVIQSPRHLIKEKRETATLKCYPIPRHDTVYWYQQGPGQDPQFLISFYEKMQSDKGSIPDRFSAQQFSDYHSELNMSSLELGDSALYFCASSFSEALHGANVLTFGAGSRLTVL.

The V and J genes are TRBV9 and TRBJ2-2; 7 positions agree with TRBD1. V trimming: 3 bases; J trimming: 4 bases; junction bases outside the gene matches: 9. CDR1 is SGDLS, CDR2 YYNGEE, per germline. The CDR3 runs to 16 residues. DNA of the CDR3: TGTGCCAGCAGCGACCGAGACAGGGAAGGCACCGGGGAGCTGTTTTTT. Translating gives CASSDRDREGTGELFF.

This CDR3 is CASSRLAGGPPDTQYF. The CDR3 bases are TGCGCCAGCAGCCGACTAGCGGGAGGGCCACCAGATACGCAGTATTTT. The V call is TRBV5-1, the J call TRBJ2-3, with 14 positions matching TRBD2. J lost 4 bases, V lost 4 bases, and 5 bases had no gene match. CDR1 and CDR2 from the germline V gene are SGHRS and YFSETQ. The length of the CDR3 is 16 residues.

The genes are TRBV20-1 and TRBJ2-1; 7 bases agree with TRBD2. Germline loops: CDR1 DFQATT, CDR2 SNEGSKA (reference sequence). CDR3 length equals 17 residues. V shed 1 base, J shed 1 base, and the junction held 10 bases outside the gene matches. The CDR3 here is CSARAPRLAQSYNEQFF. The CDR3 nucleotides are TGCAGTGCTAGAGCCCCCCGACTAGCTCAATCCTACAATGAGCAGTTCTTC.

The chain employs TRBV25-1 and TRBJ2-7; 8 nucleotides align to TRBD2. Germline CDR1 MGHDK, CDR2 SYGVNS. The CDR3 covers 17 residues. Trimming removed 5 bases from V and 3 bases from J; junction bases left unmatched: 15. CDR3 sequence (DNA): TGTGCCAGCAGTCAGATGGGGGCGGGGGGTCGAGACTACGAGCAGTACTTC. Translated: CASSQMGAGGRDYEQYF.

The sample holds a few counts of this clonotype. The CDR3 nucleotides read TGTGCCAGCAGCCTAGAACTAGCGGGGCAATACGAGCAGTACTTC. Protein sequence: CASSLELAGQYEQYF. The rearrangement links TRBV4-2 to TRBJ2-7; 10 bases match TRBD2. The CDR3 has 15 residues. Germline assignment: CDR1 LGHNA and CDR2 YNFKEQ. Trimming at V came to 4 bases and at J to 4 bases, leaving 7 bases not matched to a gene.

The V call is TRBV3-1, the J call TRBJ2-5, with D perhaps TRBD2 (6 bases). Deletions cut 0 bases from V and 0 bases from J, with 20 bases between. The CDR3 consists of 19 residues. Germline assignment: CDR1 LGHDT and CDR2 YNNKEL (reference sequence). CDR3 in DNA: TGTGCCAGCAGCCAAGATCCGGCGTCGGGGAGGAGCGACCAAGAGACCCAGTACTTC. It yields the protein CASSQDPASGRSDQETQYF.

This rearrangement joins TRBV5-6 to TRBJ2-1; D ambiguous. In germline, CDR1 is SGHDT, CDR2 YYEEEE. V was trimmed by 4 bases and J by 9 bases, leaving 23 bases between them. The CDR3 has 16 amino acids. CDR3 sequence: CASSPKGPSFLGEQFF. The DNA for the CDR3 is TGTGCCAGCAGCCCGAAAGGGCCTAGTTTCTTGGGTGAGCAGTTCTTC.

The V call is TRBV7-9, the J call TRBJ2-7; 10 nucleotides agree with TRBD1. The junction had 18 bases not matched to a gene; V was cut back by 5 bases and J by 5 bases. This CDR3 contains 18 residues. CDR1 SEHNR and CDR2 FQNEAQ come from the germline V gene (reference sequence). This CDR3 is CASSTTPPGTDRGNEQYF. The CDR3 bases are TGTGCCAGCAGCACAACCCCCCCAGGGACGGACAGGGGGAACGAGCAGTACTTC.

CDR3 region: CAISIGDRGPSYEQYF. The DNA for the CDR3 is TGTGCCATCAGTATCGGGGACAGGGGACCCTCCTACGAGCAGTACTTC. The rearrangement links TRBV10-3 to TRBJ2-7; TRBD1 agrees at 10 bases. Trimming cost V 5 bases and J 0 bases; bases outside gene matches: 7. This CDR3 has 16 amino acids. Germline CDR1 is ENHRY and CDR2 is SYGVKD.

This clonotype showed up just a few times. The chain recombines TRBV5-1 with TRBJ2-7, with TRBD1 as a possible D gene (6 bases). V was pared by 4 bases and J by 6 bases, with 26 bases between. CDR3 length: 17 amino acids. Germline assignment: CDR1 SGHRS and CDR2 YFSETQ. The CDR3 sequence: CASSKRMTGQMLGEQYF. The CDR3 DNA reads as TGCGCCAGCAGCAAAAGAATGACAGGCCAGATGTTGGGCGAGCAGTACTTC.

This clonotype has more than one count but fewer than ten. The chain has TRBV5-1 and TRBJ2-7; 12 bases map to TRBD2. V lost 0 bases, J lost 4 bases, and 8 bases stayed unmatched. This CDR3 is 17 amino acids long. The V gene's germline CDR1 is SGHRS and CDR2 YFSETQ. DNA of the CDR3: TGCGCCAGCAGCTTGGGACTAGCGGGAGTAATCGGTTACGAGCAGTACTTC. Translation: CASSLGLAGVIGYEQYF.